A selection of T cell receptor beta chains follows, all from one sample in a study of siplizumab effects on memory and regulatory T cells. The table came from immunoSEQ multiplex PCR; TCRdb's copy has only in-frame clones and leaves some out. Counted here are roughly 92,000 clones, 90% to 95% occurring once; the ten biggest clones make up 0.3%. Sequencing was carried out using non-Treg CD4+ T cells sorted from blood. Receptors originate from a human donor in good health. The CDR3 runs from the conserved cysteine through the conserved F or W. Only part of the rows carry a size: once, few, many, or a class if the clone is expanded.

v_call	j_call	clone_size	cdr3_aa
TRBV5-1	TRBJ1-2	.	CANPVEVGGYTF
TRBV9	TRBJ2-5	.	CASSVRTGSMETQYF
TRBV6-5	TRBJ1-2	.	CASSEGQGAYGYTF
TRBV7-9	TRBJ1-1	.	CASSQGGGTEAFF
TRBV27	TRBJ2-1	.	CASSLFRRSSYNEQFF
TRBV2	TRBJ1-3	.	CASSDYSGNTIYF
TRBV30	TRBJ2-1	.	CAWSVKSGEFF
TRBV18	TRBJ1-3	.	CASSTTGHLSGNTIYF
TRBV5-6	TRBJ1-2	.	CASSLRDRGDGYTF
TRBV2	TRBJ2-2	.	CAGRIGLASTGELFF
TRBV12-5	TRBJ1-5	few	CASALSEQPQHF
TRBV11-3	TRBJ2-1	.	CASSQRGSYNEQFF
TRBV5-4	TRBJ1-3	.	CASSLAGTGAGNTIYF
TRBV14	TRBJ2-3	.	CASSNRTTDTQYF
TRBV4-2	TRBJ2-1	once	CASTLGSLNEQFF
TRBV30	TRBJ2-2	.	CASGPVNTGELFF